Sequencing of this T cell receptor (beta chain) was carried out in a study of regulatory T cells in long-lasting Graves disease. Findings and caveats of the study: TCR diversity was lower in persistent Graves' patients (versus newly diagnosed ones). The sample size was small, and this may have reduced accuracy. The study found TRBV28, TRBJ1-2 and TRBJ2-5 favored in persistent disease.

The germline CDR1 and CDR2 sequences are SGHRS and YFSETQ. The CDR3 runs 14 residues. V shed 0 bases and J shed 6 bases, with 10 bases lying between them. In its sample, this clonotype was seen a few times. The antigen is unknown. Construction of the TCR beta libraries employed iRepertoire HTBI primers in conjunction with Arm-PCR of CDR3 regions. Using its own MiXCR run on the multiplex PCR reads, TCRdb lists one record per CDR3 protein. The sample records 620,000 or so distinct CDR3 sequences, about 16% being singletons. The time point here: newly diagnosed GD, antithyroid drugs for less than 3 months. PBMCs provided the RNA from which the TCR library was made. The authors drew patients from an endocrinology department in Xi'an, China. This same sample was also taken into another study, of T cells in Graves' hyperthyroidism and ophthalmopathy.

The J gene is TRBJ2-4, the V gene TRBV5-1; D not resolved. The receptor's source is a woman in her twenties or thirties with Graves disease. This specimen consisted of peripheral blood mononuclear cells (PBMCs), obtained at new diagnosis, from a patient treated with antithyroid drugs. The CDR3 region has the DNA TGCGCCAGCAGCTTGGGCACCCATACAAACATTCAGTACTTC. Its translation is CASSLGTHTNIQYF. Variable domain in full (rest from reference TRBV5-1 and TRBJ2-4): KAGVTQTPRYLIKTRGQQVTLSCSPISGHRSVSWYQQTPGQGLQFLFEYFSETQRNKGNFPGRFSGRQFSNSRSEMNVSTLELGDSALYLCASSLGTHTNIQYFGAGTRLSVL.